The rows below give T cell receptor beta chains drawn from one sample of a study of identical twins. TCRdb used MiXCR to reprocess the 5' RACE reads, holding one entry per CDR3 protein. The data show fewer than 800,000 distinct CDR3 sequences, roughly 7.1% seen once. These data also formed part of another study, on yellow fever vaccine responses in identical twins.

Sequences were obtained from PBMCs. All receptors come from a young woman in good health. Each CDR3 is given without its conserved first and last residue.

>TRBJ2-1|12|TRBV20-1
SAEFSRKYNEQF
>TRBJ2-5|12|TRBV5-6
ASSLGQGAVTQY
>TRBJ2-7|12|TRBV21-1
ASNYLEYLYEQY
>TRBJ1-5|11|TRBV10-3
AISDQHNQPQH
>TRBJ2-3|14|TRBV7-8
ASSPFLWRASDTQY
>TRBJ2-5|10|TRBV12-5
ASVSEGETQY
>TRBJ2-1|14|TRBV29-1
SVGTSGRISYNEQF
>TRBJ2-2|14|TRBV5-1
ASSSRGSHSTGELF
>TRBJ2-7|14|TRBV20-1
SARPGLVGASYEQY
>TRBJ2-3|14|TRBV10-3
AINPSGRGQGDTQY
>TRBJ2-1|17|TRBV7-6
ASSLGLAGGPPSGNEQF
>TRBJ2-1|12|TRBV5-1
ASSFRQEYNEQF
>TRBJ2-3|12|TRBV18
ASSPPGTTDTQY
>TRBJ1-5|12|TRBV27
ASTDRLGYQPQH
>TRBJ2-2|15|TRBV7-3
ASSLETGTRDTGELF
>TRBJ1-5|12|TRBV12-3/TRBV12-4
ASSLETSGWPQH
>TRBJ2-2|16|TRBV11-2
ASSYPRLADANTGELF
>TRBJ2-2|12|TRBV5-1
ASSLGAGTGELF
>TRBJ2-7|14|TRBV7-2
ASSLHGEGYAYEQY
>TRBJ1-6|12|TRBV12-3/TRBV12-4
ASTETGGNSPLH
>TRBJ2-7|13|TRBV12-3/TRBV12-4
ASSPSSVGGYEQY
>TRBJ2-2|14|TRBV6-5
ASSYSKPTYTGELF
>TRBJ2-7|13|TRBV11-2
ASSLEGGGPYEQY
>TRBJ1-2|13|TRBV3-1
ASSQRAGVNYGYT
>TRBJ2-1|12|TRBV20-1
SAGLAGGPNEQF
>TRBJ2-1|13|TRBV27
ASGGSRDYYNEQF
>TRBJ1-5|10|TRBV20-1
SAVEGNQPQH
>TRBJ2-5|13|TRBV7-9
ASSTRASGSETQY
>TRBJ2-1|14|TRBV25-1
ASSDPNHGTYNEQF
>TRBJ2-3|12|TRBV27
ASSHNRGPDTQY
>TRBJ2-3|13|TRBV5-1
ASSFVGQGPDTQY
>TRBJ2-4|15|TRBV7-9
ASIPEGRAVASNIQY
>TRBJ2-1|12|TRBV20-1
SANLAGSYNEQF
>TRBJ1-6|11|TRBV2
ASTREEGSPLH
>TRBJ2-6|15|TRBV20-1
SATPRVGDFGANVLT
>TRBJ1-1|11|TRBV12-5
ASAYRGQTEAF
>TRBJ2-3|13|TRBV12-3/TRBV12-4
ASSSGPDRTDTQY
>TRBJ1-2|11|TRBV27
ASGTTGGFGYT
>TRBJ2-2|14|TRBV6-5
ASSYSGRINTGELF
>TRBJ2-3|14|TRBV10-3
AISGPGWGASDTQY
>TRBJ2-1|15|TRBV12-3/TRBV12-4
ASSWAYGTSGSHEQF
>TRBJ1-5|9|TRBV29-1
SVGGDQPQH
>TRBJ1-4|18|TRBV20-1
SARDLPDLPAVRTNEKLF
>TRBJ2-4|16|TRBV28
ASSWAWFDRAPKNIQY
>TRBJ1-2|11|TRBV7-2
ASSLEVDSGYT
>TRBJ1-5|10|TRBV29-1
SVSSGNQPQH
>TRBJ1-2|9|TRBV3-1
ASSRYYGYT
>TRBJ2-7|15|TRBV6-1
ASRGTGGSFGSYEQY
>TRBJ1-6|14|TRBV7-7
ASSLTGTTYNSPLH
>TRBJ1-2|11|TRBV12-3/TRBV12-4
ASRSVAGYGYT
>TRBJ2-3|11|TRBV7-8
ASALRGADTQY
>TRBJ2-1|11|TRBV20-1
SASDSSYNEQF
>TRBJ2-1|13|TRBV3-1
ASSRSGGNDNEQF
>TRBJ2-2|12|TRBV7-2
ASSEQGAPGELF
>TRBJ2-5|14|TRBV5-1
ASSLGSGTGGETQY